These T cell receptor beta chains were read from a single sample in a study of cytomegalovirus exposure and HLA in healthy donors. Data came from immunoSEQ multiplex PCR; TCRdb stores just in-frame clones and leaves some out. This sample has approximately 89,000 clones, with around 84% found just once. The source material was PBMCs. The receptors here all came from a human donor in good health. Each CDR3 is given with its conserved first and last residue. A D gene is named only where the DNA matches it firmly. Size is omitted from some rows. Given values are once, few, many or a class for expanded clones.

V,D,J,size,DNA,CDR3
TRBV18,NA,TRBJ2-5,NA,TGTGCCAGCTCACCAAACACAGGGTCGGGGGAGACCCAGTACTTC,CASSPNTGSGETQYF
TRBV6-5,NA,TRBJ1-1,NA,TGTGCCAGCAGTTACTCGACGGGGAACACTGAAGCTTTCTTT,CASSYSTGNTEAFF
TRBV30,TRBD1,TRBJ2-7,once,TGTGCCTGGAGTCGACAGGGCTACGAGCAGTACTTC,CAWSRQGYEQYF
TRBV29-1,NA,TRBJ2-1,NA,TGCAGCGTCGAGGGCGGAGGATCCCTAAGCGGATACAATGAGCAGTTCTTC,CSVEGGGSLSGYNEQFF
TRBV28,NA,TRBJ1-1,NA,TGTGCCAGCAGTTTTATGGTATACACCCTTTATGAAGCTTTCTTT,CASSFMVYTLYEAFF
TRBV29-1,TRBD1,TRBJ1-1,NA,TGCAGCGTGGGGACAGTTGTGGGCACTGAAGCTTTCTTT,CSVGTVVGTEAFF
TRBV29-1,NA,TRBJ2-7,NA,TGCAGCGTTGAAGTCATTAAAGGTGTAGCCTACGAGCAGTACTTC,CSVEVIKGVAYEQYF
TRBV29-1,NA,TRBJ2-2,NA,TGCAGCGTTGAAGGGGGAAGGGGCACCGGGGAGCTGTTTTTT,CSVEGGRGTGELFF
TRBV7-9,NA,TRBJ2-2,NA,TGTGCCAGCAGCTGGGCTAGCGCCGGGGAGCTGTTTTTT,CASSWASAGELFF
TRBV7-3,NA,TRBJ2-1,few,TGTGCCAGCAGTCTCGTGCGGGCGAACAATGAGCAGTTCTTC,CASSLVRANNEQFF
TRBV14,TRBD1,TRBJ1-2,NA,TGTGCCAGCAGCCAAGAGCTCAGGGGGCCACTTGGCTACACCTTC,CASSQELRGPLGYTF
TRBV27,TRBD1,TRBJ2-7,NA,TGTGCCAGCAGTCGATCAACAGGGGGCAGAGGCGAGCAGTACTTC,CASSRSTGGRGEQYF
TRBV19,TRBD2,TRBJ2-7,NA,TGTGCCAGTAGTATGAGCGGGAGTGCCTCATCCTACGAGCAGTACTTC,CASSMSGSASSYEQYF
TRBV6-5,NA,TRBJ2-3,NA,TGTGCCAGCAGCCTAGACAGCACAGATACGCAGTATTTT,CASSLDSTDTQYF
TRBV28,NA,TRBJ2-3,NA,TGTGCCAGCAGTTCGGGCGGGACAGATACGCAGTATTTT,CASSSGGTDTQYF
TRBV15,NA,TRBJ1-3,few,TGTGCCACCAGCAGGACAGCTGAAAGCACCATATATTTT,CATSRTAESTIYF
TRBV6-6,NA,TRBJ2-3,NA,TGTGCCAGCAGCAGTACAGGGGATACGCAGTATTTT,CASSSTGDTQYF
TRBV7-8,NA,TRBJ1-3,NA,TGTGCCAGCAGCTTAGTATCCAGGGGAACTGGAAACACCATATATTTT,CASSLVSRGTGNTIYF
TRBV15,NA,TRBJ2-2,NA,TGTGCCACCAGCAGAGGAGGGACTCCCCGGACCGGGGAGCTGTTTTTT,CATSRGGTPRTGELFF
TRBV7-2,NA,TRBJ1-5,NA,TGTGCCAGCAGCTTGGGCGCGGGCGGCAATCAGCCCCAGCATTTT,CASSLGAGGNQPQHF
TRBV4-2,NA,TRBJ2-3,NA,TGTGCCAGCAGCCAAGTCTTCGGTGGTCCCTCCACAGATACGCAGTATTTT,CASSQVFGGPSTDTQYF
TRBV19,NA,TRBJ1-4,once,TGTGCCAGTAGTATGTCGGGGGAGACTAATGAAAAACTGTTTTTT,CASSMSGETNEKLFF
TRBV30,TRBD1,TRBJ2-7,NA,TGTGCCTGGAGTGTGGGACAGGTTCTGGTCGAGCAGTACTTC,CAWSVGQVLVEQYF
TRBV6-1,TRBD2,TRBJ2-1,NA,TGTGCCAGCAGCCAACTAGCGGGAGAGAGCAATGAGCAGTTCTTC,CASSQLAGESNEQFF
TRBV5-1,NA,TRBJ1-2,once,TGCGCCAGCAGCTCATATGCCTCAAGGGGATATGGCTACACCTTC,CASSSYASRGYGYTF
TRBV5-6,TRBD2,TRBJ2-7,NA,TGTGCCAGCAGCTTGAAAGGCATGGGACTAGCGGGGGCAGGCGAGCAGTACTTC,CASSLKGMGLAGAGEQYF
TRBV19,TRBD1,TRBJ2-7,NA,TGTGCCAGTAGTAGAGGACAGGGGCCGGCTACCTACGAGCAGTACTTC,CASSRGQGPATYEQYF
TRBV11-2,NA,TRBJ1-4,NA,TGTGCCAGCAGGAGACTAGGGGAAAAACTGTTTTTT,CASRRLGEKLFF
TRBV28,NA,TRBJ1-3,NA,TGTGCCAGCAGTTTCATGGGGGCTGGGCGAAACACCATATATTTT,CASSFMGAGRNTIYF
TRBV15,TRBD1,TRBJ2-1,NA,TGTGCCACCAGTTTGAGGACAGGTGGCGCCTACAATGAGCAGTTCTTC,CATSLRTGGAYNEQFF
TRBV28,NA,TRBJ2-4,NA,TGTGCCAGCAGCGCCGCTTATGACTTAAGCAAAAACATTCAGTACTTC,CASSAAYDLSKNIQYF
TRBV11-2,TRBD1,TRBJ1-2,NA,TGTGCCAGCAGCCCACTGAGGCAGGGGGCGCGAGATGGCTACACCTTC,CASSPLRQGARDGYTF
TRBV19,TRBD2,TRBJ2-2,NA,TGTGCCAGCACGGGGCTAGCGGGAGTGGGTAACACCGGGGAGCTGTTTTTT,CASTGLAGVGNTGELFF
TRBV5-1,TRBD1,TRBJ2-7,NA,TGCGCCAGCAGACGGAACCGGGACAGAAACTACGAGCAGTACTTC,CASRRNRDRNYEQYF
TRBV6-6,NA,TRBJ2-3,once,TGTGCCAGCAGTCCCGGTAAGGGGACTAGCACAGATACGCAGTATTTT,CASSPGKGTSTDTQYF
TRBV5-6,NA,TRBJ2-5,few,TGTGCCAGCAGCTTGGGCGGACTCTCCTTGACCCAGTACTTC,CASSLGGLSLTQYF
TRBV7-9,TRBD1,TRBJ2-7,NA,TGTGCCAGCAGCCCGGGACAGAACGAGCAGTACTTC,CASSPGQNEQYF
TRBV6-1,NA,TRBJ2-2,NA,TGTGCCAGCAAATTAGCGACCCAAGGCGGGGAGCTGTTTTTT,CASKLATQGGELFF
TRBV12-5,NA,TRBJ2-5,NA,TGTGCTAGTGCCCAATGGGGCCCCGTCGCTTCATTCGCCACCCAGTACTTC,CASAQWGPVASFATQYF
TRBV2,NA,TRBJ1-2,NA,TGTGCCAGCAGCGGGACCCCGTCGGACTATGGCTACACATTC,CASSGTPSDYGYTF
TRBV18,TRBD1,TRBJ2-2,NA,TGTGCCAGCTCACAACGGGACAGGGTCAGCGGGGAGCTGTTTTTT,CASSQRDRVSGELFF
TRBV2,TRBD1,TRBJ2-7,few,TGTGCCAGCACCTTACCACAGGGGGTCTACGAGCAGTACTTC,CASTLPQGVYEQYF
TRBV13,TRBD2,TRBJ2-5,NA,TGTGCCAGCAGCCACAGACTAGCGGGGGGGCACGAGACCCAGTACTTC,CASSHRLAGGHETQYF
TRBV5-4,TRBD2,TRBJ2-1,few,TGTGCCAGCAGCACTAGCGGGAGAGTCAATGAGCAGTTCTTC,CASSTSGRVNEQFF
TRBV7-2,TRBD2,TRBJ2-7,NA,TGTGCCAGCAGCTCACCCCGGGATAGCGGGATTTCCTACGAGCAGTACTTC,CASSSPRDSGISYEQYF
TRBV15,TRBD1,TRBJ2-7,once,TGTGCCACCAGCTCCGGACAGGGCGAGCAGTACTTC,CATSSGQGEQYF
TRBV4-3,NA,TRBJ2-3,NA,TGCGCCAGCAGCCAAGATCGGCAGCGGAGCACAGATACGCAGTATTTT,CASSQDRQRSTDTQYF
TRBV10-2,NA,TRBJ1-1,NA,TGCGCCAGCAGTGTGGAGGGAGGGAACACTGAAGCTTTCTTT,CASSVEGGNTEAFF